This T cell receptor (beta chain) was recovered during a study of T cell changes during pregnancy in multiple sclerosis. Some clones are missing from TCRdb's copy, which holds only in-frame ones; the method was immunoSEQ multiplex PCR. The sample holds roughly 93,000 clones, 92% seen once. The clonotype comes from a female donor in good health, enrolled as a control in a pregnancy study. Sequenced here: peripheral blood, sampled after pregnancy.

The CDR3 bases are TGTGCCATCAGTGTAGGAGCGGGCGCTGCTGGCTACACCTTC. This encodes CAISVGAGAAGYTF. The chain uses TRBV10-3 and TRBJ1-2; D is unresolved. From germline, CDR1 is ENHRY and CDR2 SYGVKD. The CDR3 covers 14 residues. V lost 4 bases and J 7 bases, leaving 16 bases between the germline ends.